This T cell receptor beta chain came from a study of blood T cell repertoires in COVID-19. Only in-frame clones appear in the TCRdb table, and some are missing; sequencing was by immunoSEQ multiplex PCR. Here the sample spans 400,000 to 550,000 clones, nearly 90% being singletons. The CDR3 consists of 14 residues. Per germline, CDR1 SGHTA and CDR2 FQGNSA. Trimming stripped 4 bases from V and 2 bases from J, with 8 bases between. Those who participated ranged in age from 18 to 89 years and resided in some 24 US areas. Clinical history as reported by participants underpinned cohort assignment. Sequencing was done on a sample of PBMCs or T cells enriched from blood (not recorded which). The V and J genes are TRBV7-2 and TRBJ1-4; no clear D gene. This clonotype was sampled from a woman aged 18 to 35 with acute COVID-19. The CDR3 spells CASSWALTNEKLFF. The CDR3 DNA is TGTGCCAGCAGCTGGGCCTTGACTAATGAAAAACTGTTTTTT. Together with reference TRBV7-2 and TRBJ1-4, the CDR3 gives the full variable domain: GAGVSQSPSNKVTEKGKDVELRCDPISGHTALYWYRQSLGQGLEFLIYFQGNSAPDKSGLPSDRFSAERTGGSVSTLTIQRTQQEDSAVYLCASSWALTNEKLFFGSGTQLSVL.